Listed below are T cell receptor beta chains from one sample, sequenced in a study of sequential checkpoint blockade in melanoma. Libraries were prepared by immunoSEQ multiplex PCR; TCRdb keeps only in-frame clonotypes and omits some of them. Here the sample spans 13,000 or so clones, around 25% being singletons. Sequencing used tumor tissue (inferred from file names), obtained from a patient given nivolumab and ipilimumab in sequence. These receptors all come from a human donor with melanoma. Each CDR3 is given with its conserved first and last residue. The D gene is left open where the match is weak. Not every row has a clone size; where given, it reads once, few, many or a size class.

j_call clone_size v_call d_call cdr3_nt cdr3_aa
TRBJ2-7 - TRBV6-8 - TGTGCCAGCAGTTACCCATCTAGCTACGAGCAGTACTTC CASSYPSSYEQYF
TRBJ1-4 few TRBV6-8 - TGTGCCAGCAGTCCCCCCGGGGGGTTGAATGAAAAACTGTTTTTT CASSPPGGLNEKLFF
TRBJ1-4 few TRBV28 - TGTGCCAGCAGTTTCGGCAGAACTAATGAAAAACTGTTTTTT CASSFGRTNEKLFF
TRBJ2-2 few TRBV10-2 TRBD1 TGCGCCAGCAGTGACCCCGGGACAGTGAGGGTACTGAACACCGGGGAGCTGTTTTTT CASSDPGTVRVLNTGELFF
TRBJ2-1 - TRBV14 - TGTGCCAGCAGCCAAGGCTCCGGGCGGGTGGGCAATGAGCAGTTCTTC CASSQGSGRVGNEQFF
TRBJ1-1 - TRBV28 - TGTGCCAGCAGTACCCGACAGAGTGTAATGAACACTGAAGCTTTCTTT CASSTRQSVMNTEAFF
TRBJ2-2 few TRBV11-1 - TGTGCCAGCAGCCAAGGGGAGGGCAGGGGAGTCGGGGAGCTGTTTTTT CASSQGEGRGVGELFF
TRBJ2-1 - TRBV19 - TGTGCCAGTAGTATAGGGACCATTAACAATGAGCAGTTCTTC CASSIGTINNEQFF
TRBJ2-5 few TRBV11-3 TRBD1 TGTGCCAGCAGCCCCCGACAGGGGCCAAAAGAGACCCAGTACTTC CASSPRQGPKETQYF
TRBJ1-5 - TRBV19 - TGTGCCAGTAGTACCTGGGGGGCAGAGTTGCCGGGCAATCAGCCCCAGCATTTT CASSTWGAELPGNQPQHF
TRBJ1-3 few TRBV23-1 TRBD1 TGCGCCAGCAGCCAGTCCCCAGGGGGCTTGGACACCATATATTTT CASSQSPGGLDTIYF
TRBJ2-1 few TRBV11-3 - TGTGCCAGCAGCTTGGTAGGCCTCGGCTACAATGAGCAGTTCTTC CASSLVGLGYNEQFF
TRBJ2-2 - TRBV15 - TGTGCCACCGCCCTCGGGTATGCGAACACCGGGGAGCTGTTTTTT CATALGYANTGELFF
TRBJ2-7 few TRBV11-3 TRBD2 TGTGCCAGCAGCTTAGAGTATACTAGCGGGAGATCGCCAGAGCAGTACTTC CASSLEYTSGRSPEQYF
TRBJ2-3 - TRBV28 - TGTGCCAGCAGTTTCCGGGGTCGGACAGATACGCAGTATTTT CASSFRGRTDTQYF
TRBJ2-3 - TRBV29-1 - TGCAGCGTCCAAGGGCGTACTGCAGATACGCAGTATTTT CSVQGRTADTQYF
TRBJ1-2 - TRBV28 TRBD1 TGTGCCAGCAGTTTATGGGACAGGGGAGCTAACTATGGCTACACCTTC CASSLWDRGANYGYTF
TRBJ1-5 few TRBV6-8 - TGTGCCAGCAGTTACTCAGCAAGAGAAAGGTTCCACAATCAGCCCCAGCATTTT CASSYSARERFHNQPQHF
TRBJ2-7 few TRBV7-7 - TGTGCCAGCAGCTCCTCCGGCGCGCTAGCGCGGCAGGAGCAGTACTTC CASSSSGALARQEQYF